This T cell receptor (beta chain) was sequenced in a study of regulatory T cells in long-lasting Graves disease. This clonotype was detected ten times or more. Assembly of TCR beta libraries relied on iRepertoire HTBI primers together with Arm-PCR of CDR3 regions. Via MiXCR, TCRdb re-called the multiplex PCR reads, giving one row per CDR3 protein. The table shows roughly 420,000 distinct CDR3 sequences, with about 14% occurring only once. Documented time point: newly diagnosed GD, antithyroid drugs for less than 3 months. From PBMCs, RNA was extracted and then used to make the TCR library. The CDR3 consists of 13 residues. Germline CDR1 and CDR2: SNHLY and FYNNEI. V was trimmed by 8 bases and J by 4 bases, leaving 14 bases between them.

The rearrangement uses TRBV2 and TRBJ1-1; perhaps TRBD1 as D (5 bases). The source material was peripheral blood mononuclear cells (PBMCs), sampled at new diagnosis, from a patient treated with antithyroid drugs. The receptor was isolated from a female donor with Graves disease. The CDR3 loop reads CASGAFMGTEAFF. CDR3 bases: TGTGCCAGCGGGGCTTTCATGGGCACTGAAGCTTTCTTT.